The 32 T cell receptor beta chains listed next were all sequenced from one sample in a study of OX40 agonist ivuxolimab in advanced cancers. Assay used: immunoSEQ multiplex PCR; TCRdb lists only in-frame clones, some missing. The repertoire includes about 36,000 clones, about 70% of them detected once, and roughly 20% sits in the top ten. The sequenced sample was CD4+ or CD8+ T cells sorted from blood, obtained in a trial of the OX40 agonist ivuxolimab. The receptors come from an adult with an advanced solid tumor such as melanoma, head and neck, liver or kidney cancer.

This chain connects TRBV4-1 to TRBJ2-1; TRBD1 might be the D (6 bases). This CDR3 contains 13 residues. V was pared by 0 bases and J by 8 bases, with 8 bases between. Germline lookup yields CDR1 MGHRA and CDR2 YSYEKL. The CDR3 sequence: CASSQDRGHEQFF. In DNA, the CDR3 is TGCGCCAGCAGCCAAGACAGGGGCCATGAGCAGTTCTTC.

The rearrangement joins TRBV7-2 to TRBJ2-1; weak D call: TRBD2 (7 bases). This CDR3 contains 13 residues. Germline V lookup: CDR1 SGHTA, CDR2 FQGNSA. The ends were cut back, 5 bases at V and 8 bases at J, with 13 bases in the middle. The CDR3 loop is CASSVGAGDEQFF. The CDR3 DNA follows: TGTGCCAGCAGCGTGGGGGCGGGGGATGAGCAGTTCTTC.

The chain carries TRBV9 and TRBJ1-2, with D perhaps TRBD1 (6 bases). CDR3 length: 13 amino acids. Trimming stripped 0 bases from V and 9 bases from J, with 12 bases between. CDR1 SGDLS and CDR2 YYNGEE come from the germline V gene. In DNA, the CDR3 is TGTGCCAGCAGCGTAGGAGGGGGTAGTAGCTACACCTTC. This codes for CASSVGGGSSYTF.

This clone was recorded only once. The rearrangement uses TRBV6-1 and TRBJ2-1; no firm D call. This CDR3 is 15 amino acids long. Germline V gives CDR1 MNHNS, CDR2 SASEGT. The ends were cut back, 5 bases at V and 0 bases at J, with 11 bases in the middle. The CDR3 sequence: CASSTAVGSYNEQFF. DNA for the CDR3: TGTGCCAGCAGTACAGCTGTTGGCTCCTACAATGAGCAGTTCTTC.

This chain joins TRBV2 and TRBJ2-2, with no clear D. V was clipped by 1 base and J by 8 bases, with 2 bases between them. Per germline, CDR1 SNHLY and CDR2 FYNNEI. The CDR3 runs 11 residues. The CDR3 sequence is CASSEEGELFF. The CDR3 coding sequence is TGTGCCAGCAGTGAAGAGGGGGAGCTGTTTTTT.

CDR3 residues: CASSAPGQGAKTQYF. DNA for the CDR3: TGTGCCAGCAGCGCACCGGGACAGGGGGCAAAGACCCAGTACTTC. V gene TRBV7-8 combines with J gene TRBJ2-5, with 12 bases identical to TRBD1. The CDR3 contains 15 residues. The germline CDR1 and CDR2 sequences are SGHVS and FQNEAQ. The junction had 7 bases not matched to a gene; V was cut back by 5 bases and J by 6 bases.

This clone was seen a single time. The V call is TRBV23-1, the J call TRBJ2-5; D not certain. TRBV23-1 is annotated as an ORF whose role is uncertain. There are 12 residues in the CDR3. V dropped 11 bases and J dropped 5 bases, with 15 bases sitting between them. The CDR3 protein is CAGPPTLETQYF. The CDR3, as DNA: TGCGCCGGTCCACCCACTTTGGAGACCCAGTACTTC.

This chain joins TRBV30 and TRBJ1-5; TRBD1 matches 8 bases. Trimming removed 1 base from V and 8 bases from J; junction bases left unmatched: 4. There are 13 residues in the CDR3. Germline CDR1 reads GTSNPN; CDR2 reads SVGIG (reference sequence). The CDR3 nucleotides are TGTGCCTGGAGTGGACAGGGGAATGAGCCCCAGCATTTT. Translating gives CAWSGQGNEPQHF.

V usage is TRBV5-1 and J usage is TRBJ2-3; D not certain. Germline loops: CDR1 SGHRS, CDR2 YFSETQ. This CDR3 has 13 residues. With 5 bases removed from V and 2 bases from J, the gap between germline ends came to 9 bases. The CDR3 DNA sequence: TGCGCCAGCAGAAAAAGCACCACAGATACGCAGTATTTT. It codes for CASRKSTTDTQYF.

The J gene is TRBJ1-5, the V gene TRBV23-1; no reliable D call. TRBV23-1 is noted as an ORF with a role that remains uncertain. Trimming pared 10 bases from V and 0 bases from J, leaving 13 bases between. This CDR3 region has 14 residues. CDR3 coding DNA: TGCGCCAATTATCCGGCAGATAGCAATCAGCCCCAGCATTTT. Its translation: CANYPADSNQPQHF.

This clone showed up just a few times. This chain links TRBV4-1 with TRBJ1-2, with D possibly TRBD1 on 5 matching bases. Germline CDR1 MGHRA, CDR2 YSYEKL. This CDR3 spans 19 amino acids. V was cut by 0 bases and J by 2 bases, with 22 bases left in between. The CDR3 coding sequence is TGCGCCAGCAGCCAAGACCGTAGCAGGGCTCTTTCGGGGAACTATGGCTACACCTTC. This codes for CASSQDRSRALSGNYGYTF.

This clone showed up just a few times. V is TRBV5-1 and J is TRBJ2-3; 13 nucleotides match TRBD2. This CDR3 has 18 residues. The V and J ends lost 1 base and 1 base, in that order; junction bases with no gene match: 6. Germline V gene sequence: CDR1 SGHRS, CDR2 YFSETQ. The CDR3, as DNA: TGCGCCAGCAGCTTGCGAGGACTAGCGGGGGCCGGCACAGATACGCAGTATTTT. This sequence encodes CASSLRGLAGAGTDTQYF. The full variable domain, with the rest looked up from reference TRBV5-1 and TRBJ2-3, is KAGVTQTPRYLIKTRGQQVTLSCSPISGHRSVSWYQQTPGQGLQFLFEYFSETQRNKGNFPGRFSGRQFSNSRSEMNVSTLELGDSALYLCASSLRGLAGAGTDTQYFGPGTRLTVL.

DNA for the CDR3: TGTGCCAGCAGTGCCCGACAGGGGACATACTATGGCTACACCTTC. Amino acids: CASSARQGTYYGYTF. V usage is TRBV6-4 and J usage is TRBJ1-2, with 8 bases aligning to TRBD1. Germline CDR1 reads MRHNA; CDR2 reads SNTAGT. The CDR3 has 15 residues. With V trimmed by 4 bases and J by 3 bases, 7 bases remained unmatched.

This chain uses TRBV5-4 with TRBJ1-2; 9 bases fit TRBD1. Germline CDR1 reads SGHNT; CDR2 reads YYREEE (reference sequence). V gave up 3 bases and J gave up 4 bases; unmatched junction bases: 4. The CDR3 extends over 14 amino acids. Here the CDR3 reads CASSSGQGPYGYTF. In DNA form, the CDR3 reads TGTGCCAGCAGCTCTGGACAGGGGCCCTATGGCTACACCTTC. Looking up the rest from reference TRBV5-4 and TRBJ1-2 gives the full variable domain: ETGVTQSPTHLIKTRGQQVTLRCSSQSGHNTVSWYQQALGQGPQFIFQYYREEENGRGNFPPRFSGLQFPNYSSELNVNALELDDSALYLCASSSGQGPYGYTFGSGTRLTVV.

The chain couples TRBV2 to TRBJ1-5; no reliable D call. The CDR3 is 13 residues long. Deletions cut 4 bases from V and 4 bases from J, with 8 bases between. Germline V lookup: CDR1 SNHLY, CDR2 FYNNEI. The CDR3 spells CASSGTINQPQHF. The DNA for the CDR3 is TGTGCCAGCAGTGGGACCATAAATCAGCCCCAGCATTTT.

The table lists this clone with a count of one. The chain has TRBV11-1 and TRBJ1-1; TRBD1 is a possible D gene (5 bases). Trimming stripped 1 base from V and 1 base from J, with 13 bases between. Germline CDR1 reads SGHAT; CDR2 reads FQDESV (reference sequence). This CDR3 spans 16 amino acids. CDR3 nucleotides: TGTGCCAGCAGCTTAGACCGGGGCGTTAAGAACACTGAAGCTTTCTTT. Translated, it gives CASSLDRGVKNTEAFF.

The sample holds a few counts of this clone. The V and J genes are TRBV29-1 and TRBJ1-2; 9 bases are a match to TRBD1. The CDR3 extends over 14 amino acids. The trim removed 5 bases at V and 7 bases at J, leaving 11 bases unmatched. Looked up from germline, CDR1 is SQVTM and CDR2 is ANQGSEA. The CDR3 spells CSVYLQGASGGYTF. Here the CDR3 DNA reads TGCAGCGTTTATTTACAGGGGGCATCTGGTGGCTACACCTTC.

This clone was observed a few times. The CDR3 coding sequence is TGTGCCAGCAGTTACGAGAGGACAACTGAAGCTTTCTTT. Translating gives CASSYERTTEAFF. The chain couples TRBV6-5 to TRBJ1-1, with D possibly matching TRBD1 (5 bases). The germline CDR1 and CDR2 sequences are MNHEY and SVGAGI. The CDR3 covers 13 residues. Trimming stripped 2 bases from V and 5 bases from J, with 9 bases between.

The chain uses TRBV7-2 and TRBJ1-6, with D unresolved. Trimming removed 7 bases from V and 6 bases from J, with 10 bases in between. Germline CDR1 and CDR2: SGHTA and FQGNSA. The CDR3 extends over 13 amino acids. The CDR3 DNA sequence: TGTGCCAGCACCCCCTGGGTTAATTCACCCCTCCACTTT. Protein product: CASTPWVNSPLHF. The whole variable domain, remainder taken from reference TRBV7-2 and TRBJ1-6, is GAGVSQSPSNKVTEKGKDVELRCDPISGHTALYWYRQSLGQGLEFLIYFQGNSAPDKSGLPSDRFSAERTGGSVSTLTIQRTQQEDSAVYLCASTPWVNSPLHFGNGTRLTVT.

The chain combines TRBV13 with TRBJ2-7; no clear D. CDR3 length equals 13 residues. The V end lost 6 bases, the J end lost 3 bases, and 12 bases lay between the germline ends. CDR1 and CDR2 (germline): PRHDT, FYEKMQ (reference sequence). DNA of the CDR3: TGTGCCAGCAGTGAAGGGCCTCACTACGAGCAGTACGTC. Translated, it gives CASSEGPHYEQYV.

This chain links TRBV10-3 with TRBJ1-1; possible D gene TRBD1, 5 bases. The CDR3 loop spans 14 amino acids. V lost 4 bases, J lost 1 base, and 10 bases lay in between. Germline V CDR1 and CDR2: ENHRY, SYGVKD. CDR3 sequence reads: CAISAGTRNTEAFF. CDR3 nucleotides: TGTGCCATCAGTGCCGGGACCAGGAACACTGAAGCTTTCTTT.

The chain joins TRBV7-8 to TRBJ1-1; 7 nucleotides line up with TRBD1. Germline-derived CDR1 and CDR2 are SGHVS and FQNEAQ. V dropped 8 bases and J dropped 1; count of bases not matched to a gene: 4. CDR3 length: 13 residues. CDR3 nucleotide sequence: TGTGCCAGCGGGACAGACACGAACACTGAAGCTTTCTTT. It codes for CASGTDTNTEAFF.

This clone was detected only a few times. The chain uses TRBV29-1 and TRBJ2-1; 10 bases fit TRBD2. Losses at the gene ends were 4 bases for V and 13 bases for J; bases not matched to a gene: 10. The CDR3 covers 13 residues. CDR1 SQVTM and CDR2 ANQGSEA come from the germline V gene. The CDR3 DNA sequence: TGCAGCGTTGGATTTGACGCTAGCGGGGGTCAGTTCTTC. Its protein is CSVGFDASGGQFF.

J is TRBJ2-5 and V is TRBV30; D unclear. This CDR3 has 12 amino acids. Looked up from germline, CDR1 is GTSNPN and CDR2 is SVGIG (reference sequence). V was trimmed by 0 bases and J by 0 bases, leaving 2 bases between them. CDR3 amino acids: CAWSVNQETQYF. CDR3 bases: TGTGCCTGGAGTGTGAACCAAGAGACCCAGTACTTC.

DNA of the CDR3: TGTGCCAGCAGTGGGCTCGGGCAGGGTGTGTATGAAAAACTGTTTTTT. This gives the protein CASSGLGQGVYEKLFF. This chain uses TRBV25-1 with TRBJ1-4, with a weak D call TRBD1 (5 bases). V gave up 4 bases and J gave up 6 bases, with 18 bases separating them. Germline lookup yields CDR1 MGHDK and CDR2 SYGVNS. The CDR3 is made up of 16 amino acids. Full variable domain (rest looked up from reference TRBV25-1 and TRBJ1-4): EADIYQTPRYLVIGTGKKITLECSQTMGHDKMYWYQQDPGMELHLIHYSYGVNSTEKGDLSSESTVSRIRTEHFPLTLESARPSHTSQYLCASSGLGQGVYEKLFFGSGTQLSVL.

About this clone itself: One end of the junction varies from germline; a read error may be responsible. This CDR3 is also generated by other DNA sequences in the sample. V gene TRBV5-1 combines with J gene TRBJ1-1, with D perhaps matching TRBD1 (5 bases). This CDR3 spans 13 amino acids. Germline V CDR1 and CDR2: SGHRS, YFSETQ. The CDR3 nucleotides are TGCGCCAGCAGCCCCAGGGCCAACACTGAAGCTTTCTTC. This codes for CASSPRANTEAFF.

The J gene is TRBJ1-2, the V gene TRBV6-1; 10 bases are shared with TRBD1. The junction had 7 bases not matched to a gene; V was cut back by 6 bases and J by 3 bases. The germline V gene has CDR1 MNHNS and CDR2 SASEGT. This CDR3 region has 15 residues. CDR3 nucleotide sequence: TGTGCCAGCAGGGGGGACAGGGGAAATGACTATGGCTACACCTTC. It is translated as CASRGDRGNDYGYTF.

CDR3: CATSPPRPGTGNGYTF. CDR3 in DNA: TGTGCCACCAGCCCGCCTCGTCCCGGGACAGGGAACGGCTACACCTTC. V usage is TRBV15 and J usage is TRBJ1-2, with TRBD1 matching 9 bases. Per germline, CDR1 LNHNV and CDR2 YYDKDF (reference sequence). This CDR3 contains 16 residues. Germline trimming cut 5 bases from V and 8 bases from J; bases unmatched to any gene: 15. The full variable domain, its missing parts supplied by reference TRBV15 and TRBJ1-2, is DAMVIQNPRYQVTQFGKPVTLSCSQTLNHNVMYWYQQKSSQAPKLLFHYYDKDFNNEADTPDNFQSRRPNTSFCFLDIRSPGLGDTAMYLCATSPPRPGTGNGYTFGSGTRLTVV.

The chain carries TRBV7-8 and TRBJ2-1; 8 bases align to TRBD1. CDR1 and CDR2 from the germline V gene are SGHVS and FQNEAQ. The CDR3 runs to 16 residues. The junction had 5 bases not matched to a gene; V was cut back by 4 bases and J by 0 bases. CDR3 nucleotides: TGTGCCAGCAGCTCGGGACAGGATAACTCCTACAATGAGCAGTTCTTC. Translation: CASSSGQDNSYNEQFF.

The chain is built from TRBV9 and TRBJ2-7; D is possibly TRBD1 (6 bases). CDR1 is SGDLS, CDR2 YYNGEE, per germline. The CDR3 sequence is 14 residues long. V lost 4 bases and J lost 3, with 14 bases in between. CDR3 nucleotides: TGTGCCAGCAGCCAAGGGGGACCGGGCTACGAGCAGTACTTC. Translation gives CASSQGGPGYEQYF.

The V gene is TRBV7-9, the J gene TRBJ1-6, with D possibly being TRBD1 (6 bases). V lost 1 base, J lost 0 bases, and 10 bases lay in between. Germline lookup yields CDR1 SEHNR and CDR2 FQNEAQ (reference sequence). The CDR3 loop spans 17 amino acids. The CDR3 reads CASSLGGPTSYNSPLHF. The CDR3 DNA reads TGTGCCAGCAGCTTAGGGGGGCCTACCTCCTATAATTCACCCCTCCACTTT.

The rearrangement links TRBV4-1 to TRBJ2-5; the match to TRBD2 covers 14 bases. This CDR3 contains 17 residues. The J segment lost 3 bases and the V segment lost 4 bases, leaving 7 bases of the junction unmatched. CDR1 is MGHRA, CDR2 YSYEKL, per germline. The CDR3 here is CASSPYRLAGGEETQYF. CDR3 nucleotide sequence: TGCGCCAGCAGCCCCTACCGACTAGCGGGGGGGGAAGAGACCCAGTACTTC.